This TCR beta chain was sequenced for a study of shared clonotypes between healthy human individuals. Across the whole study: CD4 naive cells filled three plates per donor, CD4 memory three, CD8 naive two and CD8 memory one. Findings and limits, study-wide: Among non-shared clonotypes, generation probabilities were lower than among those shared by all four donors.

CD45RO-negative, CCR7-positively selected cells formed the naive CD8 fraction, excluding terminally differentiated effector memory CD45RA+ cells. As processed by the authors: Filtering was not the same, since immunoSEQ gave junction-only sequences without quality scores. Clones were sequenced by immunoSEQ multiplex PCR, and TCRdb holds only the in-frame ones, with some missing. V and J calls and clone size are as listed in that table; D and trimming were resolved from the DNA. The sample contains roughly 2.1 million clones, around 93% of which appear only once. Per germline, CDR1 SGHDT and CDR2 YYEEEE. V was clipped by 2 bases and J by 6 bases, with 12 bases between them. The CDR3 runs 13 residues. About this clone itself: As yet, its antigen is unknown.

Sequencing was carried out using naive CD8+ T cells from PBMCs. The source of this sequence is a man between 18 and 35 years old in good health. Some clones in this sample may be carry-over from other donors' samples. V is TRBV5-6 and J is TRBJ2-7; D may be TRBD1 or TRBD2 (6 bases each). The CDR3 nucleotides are TGTGCCAGCAGCTTAGGAGGGGGGACCGAGCAGTACTTC. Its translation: CASSLGGGTEQYF.